This T cell receptor (beta chain) was identified in a study of T cell responses to AZD1222 COVID-19 vaccine. The V end was cut by 2 bases, the J end by 6 bases, with 4 bases between. The CDR3 contains 12 residues. Germline V gene lookup returns CDR1 KGHSH and CDR2 LQKENI. Sequencing used immunoSEQ multiplex PCR; TCRdb keeps in-frame clones, though not all of them. Of more than 100,000 clones in the sample, around 90% were seen once. Study conclusions and caveats: An increase in Spike-specific TCR breadth and depth was observed after two AZD1222 doses. Spike was spanned by vaccine-associated CD4 TCRs, which were dominant at 160-218 and 743-854.

Worth noting for this clone: The antigen is unknown.

The starting material was peripheral blood, obtained 28 days after the second AZD1222 dose. The chain is built from TRBV18 and TRBJ2-2; D not certain. The origin of this receptor is an adult who received the AZD1222 COVID-19 vaccine. CDR3: CASSPGSGELFF. Here the CDR3 DNA reads TGTGCCAGCTCACCAGGATCCGGGGAGCTGTTTTTT.